The 25 T cell receptor beta chains presented below share a single source sample, sequenced in a study of blood T cell repertoires in COVID-19. Assay used: immunoSEQ multiplex PCR; TCRdb lists only in-frame clones, some missing. The sample lists approximately 150,000 clones; 84% were seen once. The sequencing sample was made of PBMCs or T cells enriched from blood (not recorded which). All receptors come from a woman in her forties or fifties with acute COVID-19.

In its sample, this clone was seen a few times. V and J are TRBV30 and TRBJ1-2, with TRBD1 matching over 8 bases. This CDR3 has 13 residues. The germline V gene has CDR1 GTSNPN and CDR2 SVGIG (reference sequence). The junction had 4 bases not matched to a gene; V was cut back by 3 bases and J by 4 bases. The CDR3 DNA reads TGTGCCTGGAGCAGGGGGCGGATCTATGGCTACACCTTC. This sequence encodes CAWSRGRIYGYTF.

The chain has TRBV14 and TRBJ2-7, with 13 positions matching TRBD2. J lost 4 bases, V lost 3 bases, and 15 bases had no gene match. Germline-derived CDR1 and CDR2 are SGHDN and FVKESK. The CDR3 extends over 19 amino acids. CDR3 sequence reads: CASSHGKLAGGPQRYEQYF. CDR3 DNA: TGTGCCAGCAGCCATGGCAAACTAGCGGGAGGGCCTCAGAGATACGAGCAGTACTTC.

The rearrangement uses TRBV9 and TRBJ2-2, with 9 positions matching TRBD2. Germline CDR1 is SGDLS and CDR2 is YYNGEE. V shed 3 bases, J shed 5 bases, and the junction held 5 bases outside the gene matches. There are 15 residues in the CDR3. CDR3 in amino acids: CASSAYSGSTGELFF. In nucleotides, the CDR3 is TGTGCCAGCAGCGCCTATAGCGGGAGTACCGGGGAGCTGTTTTTT.

The chain joins TRBV18 to TRBJ1-3; 7 bases agree with TRBD1. This CDR3 is 15 amino acids long. The germline CDR1 and CDR2 sequences are KGHSH and LQKENI. Trimming took 3 bases from V and 2 from J; bases not matched to a gene: 4. CDR3 loop: CASSPGQYTGNTIYF. In DNA form, the CDR3 reads TGTGCCAGCTCACCGGGACAGTACACTGGAAACACCATATATTTT.

The rearrangement joins TRBV4-1 to TRBJ2-7, with a weak D call TRBD2 (6 bases). V was clipped by 4 bases and J by 1 base, with 11 bases between them. Germline CDR1 reads MGHRA; CDR2 reads YSYEKL. The CDR3 consists of 14 residues. The CDR3 reads CASSRSGGSYEQYF. The CDR3 bases are TGCGCCAGCAGCCGCTCCGGGGGATCCTACGAGCAGTACTTC.

The chain couples TRBV4-1 to TRBJ2-7, with TRBD2 matching over 9 bases. The CDR3 covers 18 residues. The germline V gene encodes CDR1 MGHRA and CDR2 YSYEKL. V lost 2 bases and J lost 3; bases outside the gene matches: 14. The CDR3 region is CASSQSPVSSGNSYEQYF. Here the CDR3 DNA reads TGCGCCAGCAGCCAAAGTCCGGTTTCTAGCGGGAACAGCTACGAGCAGTACTTC.

The V and J genes are TRBV5-1 and TRBJ2-1, with D perhaps matching TRBD1 (6 bases). Trimming removed 0 bases at V and 8 bases at J, with 15 bases between. This CDR3 is 15 amino acids long. CDR1 and CDR2 from the germline V gene are SGHRS and YFSETQ. The CDR3: CASSLAAGAFDEQFF. In DNA, the CDR3 is TGCGCCAGCAGCTTGGCGGCAGGGGCATTCGATGAGCAGTTCTTC.

The chain couples TRBV7-9 to TRBJ2-1; 8 bases are shared with TRBD2. Germline CDR1 reads SEHNR; CDR2 reads FQNEAQ (reference sequence). The CDR3 has 13 amino acids. The V and J ends lost 1 base and 9 bases, in that order; junction bases with no gene match: 2. CDR3 in DNA: TGTGCCAGCAGCTTAGAGGGGACTAGTGAGCAGTTCTTC. Translating gives CASSLEGTSEQFF.

This sequence joins TRBV18 and TRBJ2-4; 13 positions match TRBD2. CDR1 and CDR2 (germline): KGHSH, LQKENI. The CDR3 contains 19 residues. After removal of 0 bases from V and 3 bases from J, the junction contained 8 bases not matched to a gene. This CDR3 is CASSPPGRLAGGGKNIQYF. CDR3 nucleotide sequence: TGTGCCAGCTCACCACCGGGACGACTAGCGGGAGGTGGCAAAAACATTCAGTACTTC.

The rearrangement links TRBV5-6 to TRBJ2-4; TRBD2 matches 10 bases. With 4 bases clipped from V and 3 bases from J, the junction kept 4 bases outside the gene matches. CDR1 SGHDT and CDR2 YYEEEE come from the germline V gene. CDR3 length: 15 amino acids. The CDR3 bases are TGTGCCAGCAGCGTGCTAGCGGGAGACAAAAACATTCAGTACTTC. Its translation is CASSVLAGDKNIQYF.

The chain employs TRBV19 and TRBJ1-5, with D unresolved. Looked up from germline, CDR1 is LNHDA and CDR2 is SQIVND (reference sequence). This CDR3 is 15 amino acids long. V dropped 1 base and J dropped 7 bases, with 14 bases sitting between them. CDR3 nucleotides: TGTGCCAGTAGTATAGTTGAGGGTCTGACCCAGCCCCAGCATTTT. Its translation is CASSIVEGLTQPQHF. Based on the CDR3 plus reference TRBV19 and TRBJ1-5, the full variable domain is DGGITQSPKYLFRKEGQNVTLSCEQNLNHDAMYWYRQDPGQGLRLIYYSQIVNDFQKGDIAEGYSVSREKKESFPLTVTSAQKNPTAFYLCASSIVEGLTQPQHFGDGTRLSIL.

The chain uses TRBV11-3 and TRBJ1-2; D not resolved. Trimming removed 2 bases from V and 6 bases from J, with 19 bases in between. Germline CDR1 is SGHNT and CDR2 is YENEEA. This CDR3 is 16 amino acids long. CDR3 protein: CASSLPVEFRRHGYTF. CDR3 nucleotide sequence: TGTGCCAGCAGCTTACCTGTGGAGTTCCGGAGGCATGGCTACACCTTC. The variable domain in full, with the rest retrieved from reference TRBV11-3 and TRBJ1-2, is EAGVVQSPRYKIIEKKQPVAFWCNPISGHNTLYWYLQNLGQGPELLIRYENEEAVDDSQLPKDRFSAERLKGVDSTLKIQPAELGDSAVYLCASSLPVEFRRHGYTFGSGTRLTVV.

The V gene is TRBV27, the J gene TRBJ1-1, with D tentatively TRBD1 (6 bases). Trimming shortened V by 8 bases and J by 6 bases, and 13 bases separated the two germline ends. This CDR3 region has 12 residues. Germline V gives CDR1 MNHEY, CDR2 SMNVEV (reference sequence). Here the CDR3 reads CASGAGGPEAFF. CDR3 DNA sequence: TGTGCCAGCGGGGCGGGGGGCCCTGAAGCTTTCTTT.

This clone was recorded only once. The chain joins TRBV19 to TRBJ1-3; 8 nucleotides match TRBD1. Germline lookup yields CDR1 LNHDA and CDR2 SQIVND (reference sequence). This CDR3 comprises 15 residues. The junction had 6 bases not matched to a gene; V was cut back by 8 bases and J by 0 bases. CDR3 region: CASADDRGSGNTIYF. In nucleotides, the CDR3 is TGTGCCAGTGCCGACGACAGGGGCTCTGGAAACACCATATATTTT.

This clone occurred a few times. The J gene is TRBJ1-2, the V gene TRBV29-1; the D is unclear. The CDR3 runs to 14 residues. V lost 5 bases, J lost 0 bases, and 13 bases lay in between. The V gene's germline CDR1 is SQVTM and CDR2 ANQGSEA. The CDR3 sequence is CSVLLRLANYGYTF. The CDR3 DNA sequence: TGCAGCGTTTTACTAAGACTGGCTAACTATGGCTACACCTTC. Variable domain in full (rest from reference TRBV29-1 and TRBJ1-2): SAVISQKPSRDICQRGTSLTIQCQVDSQVTMMFWYRQQPGQSLTLIATANQGSEATYESGFVIDKFPISRPNLTFSTLTVSNMSPEDSSIYLCSVLLRLANYGYTFGSGTRLTVV.

The chain joins TRBV7-2 to TRBJ2-7; TRBD1 might be the D (6 bases). V was shortened by 5 bases and J by 3 bases, with 14 bases between the two germline ends. Germline lookup yields CDR1 SGHTA and CDR2 FQGNSA. The CDR3 consists of 14 residues. The CDR3 protein is CASSANRDFYEQYF. The DNA of the CDR3 is TGTGCCAGCAGCGCAAACAGGGATTTCTACGAGCAGTACTTC.

The chain couples TRBV30 to TRBJ1-2; D gene ambiguous. V lost 4 bases, J lost 4 bases, and 7 bases lay in between. In germline, CDR1 is GTSNPN, CDR2 SVGIG (reference sequence). The CDR3 sequence is 11 residues long. The CDR3 DNA is TGTGCCTGGACAGGTTCCTATGGCTACACCTTC. Translation: CAWTGSYGYTF.

The gene calls are TRBV7-2 and TRBJ1-4; no definite D call. V was cut by 11 bases and J by 5 bases, with 24 bases left in between. The length of the CDR3 is 16 residues. The germline V gene has CDR1 SGHTA and CDR2 FQGNSA. The CDR3 is CAPGGIPRVGNEKLFF. The CDR3 region has the DNA TGTGCCCCAGGAGGAATTCCTAGGGTCGGGAATGAAAAACTGTTTTTT. The whole variable domain, filled in from reference TRBV7-2 and TRBJ1-4, reads GAGVSQSPSNKVTEKGKDVELRCDPISGHTALYWYRQSLGQGLEFLIYFQGNSAPDKSGLPSDRFSAERTGGSVSTLTIQRTQQEDSAVYLCAPGGIPRVGNEKLFFGSGTQLSVL.

This clone was seen only a few times. The J gene is TRBJ2-6, the V gene TRBV24-1, with a tentative D call TRBD1 (5 bases). There are 18 residues in the CDR3. The V end was cut by 3 bases, the J end by 0 bases, with 14 bases between. Germline V CDR1 and CDR2: KGHDR, SFDVKD. Here the CDR3 reads CATSDRPTAFSGANVLTF. The CDR3 region has the DNA TGTGCCACCAGTGATCGACCGACAGCTTTCTCTGGGGCCAACGTCCTGACTTTC.

The chain joins TRBV28 to TRBJ1-6, with 8 bases that match TRBD1. V gave up 3 bases and J gave up 7 bases; unmatched junction bases: 5. Germline values: CDR1 MDHEN, CDR2 SYDVKM. CDR3 length equals 15 residues. The CDR3 sequence: CASSFPQGANSPLHF. The CDR3 region has the DNA TGTGCCAGCAGTTTTCCTCAGGGGGCGAATTCACCCCTCCACTTT.

There are a few counts of this clone. The junction shows a germline mismatch at one end, possibly a read error. The genes are TRBV7-7 and TRBJ2-5; TRBD2 matches 10 bases. Germline assignment: CDR1 SSHAT and CDR2 FNYEAQ (reference sequence). This CDR3 has 16 amino acids. This CDR3 is CASSLAGAHDTETQYF. In DNA, the CDR3 is TGTGCTAGCAGCCTAGCGGGAGCCCACGACACAGAGACCCAGTACTTC.

This clone has a count of ten or more. The J gene is TRBJ2-3, the V gene TRBV5-1; the D gene is possibly TRBD2 (6 bases). CDR1 SGHRS and CDR2 YFSETQ come from the germline V gene. This CDR3 has 18 residues. Between the trimmed V and J ends, which lost 1 base and 4 bases, there was a span of 22 bases. The CDR3 region has the DNA TGCGCCAGCAGCTTGAGTCTGAGGCGGCAGGGAGGCTCAGATACGCAGTATTTT. Its protein product is CASSLSLRRQGGSDTQYF.

V gene TRBV29-1 combines with J gene TRBJ2-2; tentatively, D is TRBD1 (8 bases). The CDR3 covers 15 residues. Germline V gene sequence: CDR1 SQVTM, CDR2 ANQGSEA. Trimming cost V 6 bases and J 4 bases, with 18 bases left between them. CDR3 nucleotides: TGCAGCGTAACAGGGGGGGGCTCCTTCACCGGGGAGCTGTTTTTT. As protein: CSVTGGGSFTGELFF.

The chain joins TRBV6-2 or TRBV6-3 to TRBJ1-1; D gene uncertain. CDR1 is MNHEY, CDR2 SVGEGT, per germline. The CDR3 sequence is 16 residues long. V dropped 0 bases and J dropped 0 bases, with 11 bases sitting between them. The CDR3 sequence: CASSYSPIPVNTEAFF. The CDR3 DNA is TGTGCCAGCAGTTACTCGCCGATACCGGTGAACACTGAAGCTTTCTTT.

This chain uses TRBV5-8 with TRBJ1-5, with TRBD1 matching over 7 bases. The V segment lost 4 bases and the J segment 2 bases; nucleotides outside the gene matches: 9. This CDR3 spans 16 amino acids. Looked up from germline, CDR1 is SGHTS and CDR2 is YDEGEE. CDR3 region: CASSPRGGQGNQPQHF. Here the CDR3 DNA reads TGTGCCAGCAGCCCTCGCGGCGGACAGGGCAATCAGCCCCAGCATTTT.